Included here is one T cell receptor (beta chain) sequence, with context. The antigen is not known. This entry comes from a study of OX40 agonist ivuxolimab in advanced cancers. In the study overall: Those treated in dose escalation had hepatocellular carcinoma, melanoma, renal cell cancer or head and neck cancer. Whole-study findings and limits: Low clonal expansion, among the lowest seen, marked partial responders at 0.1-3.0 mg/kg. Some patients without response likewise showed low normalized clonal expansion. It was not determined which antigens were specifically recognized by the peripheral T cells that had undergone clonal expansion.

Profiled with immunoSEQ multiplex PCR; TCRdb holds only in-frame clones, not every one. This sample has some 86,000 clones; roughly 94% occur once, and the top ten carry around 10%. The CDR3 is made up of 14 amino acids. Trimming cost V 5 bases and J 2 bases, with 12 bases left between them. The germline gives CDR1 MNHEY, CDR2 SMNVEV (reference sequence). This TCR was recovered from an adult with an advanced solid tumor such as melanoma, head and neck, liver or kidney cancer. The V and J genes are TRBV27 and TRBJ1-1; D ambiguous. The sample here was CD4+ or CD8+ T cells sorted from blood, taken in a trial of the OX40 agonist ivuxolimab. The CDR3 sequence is CASSLSGLNTEAFF. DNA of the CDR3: TGTGCCAGCAGTCTTTCGGGCTTAAACACTGAAGCTTTCTTT.